The present T cell receptor (beta chain) was sequenced within a study of cytomegalovirus exposure and HLA in healthy donors. Regarding the study as a whole: The study labeled fewer than 200 TCR beta chains cytomegalovirus-associated. CMV serostatus was the only immune exposure information that was available. Later analysis suggested links between common viral pathogens and several top significant clusters. Earlier analysis yielded a pattern in which most TCR beta V segments were productive about 90% or about 30% of the time.

Points on this clone: Antigen unknown.

The PCR was carried out with 60 Vbeta primers and 13 Jbeta primers. Clones were sequenced by immunoSEQ multiplex PCR, and TCRdb holds only the in-frame ones, with some missing. The sample contains around 110,000 clones, roughly 79% of which appear only once. Germline-derived CDR1 and CDR2 are GTSNPN and SVGIG (reference sequence). This CDR3 has 14 residues. V was cut by 0 bases and J by 6 bases, with 12 bases left in between. The J gene is TRBJ2-1, the V gene TRBV30; D might be TRBD2 (7 bases). This TCR derives from a woman aged 18-29 years in good health and CMV-seronegative. Sequencing was done on a sample of PBMCs. The CDR3 DNA sequence: TGTGCCTGGAGTGTAGGGGGGGCTAGCAATGAGCAGTTCTTC. It yields the protein CAWSVGGASNEQFF.